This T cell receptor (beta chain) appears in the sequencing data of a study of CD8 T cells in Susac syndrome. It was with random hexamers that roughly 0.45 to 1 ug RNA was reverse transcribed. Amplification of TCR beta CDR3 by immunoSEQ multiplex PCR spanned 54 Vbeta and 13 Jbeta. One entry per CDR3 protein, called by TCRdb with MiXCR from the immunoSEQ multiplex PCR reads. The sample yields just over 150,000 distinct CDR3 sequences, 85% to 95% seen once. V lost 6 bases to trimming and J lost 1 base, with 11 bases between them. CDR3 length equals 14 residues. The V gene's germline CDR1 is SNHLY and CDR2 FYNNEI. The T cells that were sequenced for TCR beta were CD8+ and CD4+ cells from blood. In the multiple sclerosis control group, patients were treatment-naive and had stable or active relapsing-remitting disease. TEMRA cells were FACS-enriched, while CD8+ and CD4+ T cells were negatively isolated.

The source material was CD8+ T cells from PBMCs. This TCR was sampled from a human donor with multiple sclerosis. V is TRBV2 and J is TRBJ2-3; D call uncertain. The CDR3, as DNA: TGTGCCAGCAGGACGAATGCAGGCACAGATACGCAGTATTTT. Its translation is CASRTNAGTDTQYF. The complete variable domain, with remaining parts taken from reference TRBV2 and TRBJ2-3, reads EPEVTQTPSHQVTQMGQEVILRCVPISNHLYFYWYRQILGQKVEFLVSFYNNEISEKSEIFDDQFSVERPDGSNFTLKIRSTKLEDSAMYFCASRTNAGTDTQYFGPGTRLTVL.